A single TCR beta chain is shown here with its context. Its antigen is not identified. This entry is derived from a study of cytomegalovirus exposure and HLA in healthy donors. The CDR3 consists of 15 residues. Per germline, CDR1 SGHRS and CDR2 YFSETQ. The V segment lost 0 bases and the J segment 4 bases; nucleotides outside the gene matches: 0. The PCR employed 60 Vbeta primers together with 13 Jbeta primers. Method: immunoSEQ multiplex PCR; TCRdb's copy keeps in-frame clones and lacks some. Found here are about 150,000 clones, 84% of them singletons; the top ten hold 1.5% to 2%. Overall study findings and caveats: A missense variant in DCLRE1C was later tied to TCR beta V- and J-gene trimming. A later analysis showed that HLA-associated TCR beta chains had undergone more clonal expansion than equally common others.

Sequencing was performed on PBMCs. The origin of this receptor is a man aged 18 to 30 in good health and CMV-seronegative. This rearrangement joins TRBV5-1 to TRBJ2-6; 8 positions match TRBD1. The CDR3 is CASSLGQGGANVLTF. The CDR3 DNA sequence: TGCGCCAGCAGCTTGGGACAGGGGGGGGCCAACGTCCTGACTTTC.